This note documents a single T cell receptor beta chain sequence. This clone showed up just a few times. It has no known antigen specificity. No qualities accompany the bases; no much larger clone lies one base away. The CDR3 holds 14 amino acids from the cysteine to the phenylalanine. Solely the CDR3 DNA is kept, with 42 bases framed from the first base. According to the germline V gene, CDR1 reads MDHEN and CDR2 reads SYDVKM. V loses 7 bases, J loses 3 bases, and the germline ends lie 16 bases apart. This record belongs to a study of beta chain features in type 1 diabetes (dated by TCRdb to 2017 to 2018). Turning to the overall study: Patients and healthy donors did not differ in mean age, gender distribution, total cell number or subset yield. A total of under 140,000,000 sorted cells were examined across all samples, and the number of cells per subset was strongly correlated with RNA yield. The study compared TCRB repertoires of sorted circulating CD4+ T cell subsets between recently diagnosed type 1 diabetes patients and matched healthy donors. Regulatory and stem cell-like memory subsets were isolated from only 8 patients and about eight healthy donors, whereas naive and central memory subsets came from all 30 or so donors. The full study reports these points: The naive, central memory and regulatory TCRB repertoires appeared to resemble one another more closely among patients than among healthy donors. PCR may preferentially amplify shorter templates, but because patient and control samples were amplified and corrected together, any resulting skew would affect both groups equally. Because cDNA was sequenced instead of genomic DNA, activated cells with high expression could be over-represented, although the groups did not differ in activation or CD3 levels. A moderate but significant shortening of TCRB CDR3 length was observed in type 1 diabetes patients in all four CD4+ subsets. Because the HLA sub-analyses included only small numbers of individuals, any influence of HLA type on TCRB rearrangement was left unresolved. Patients with type 1 diabetes made fewer insertions and deleted more nucleotides at VDJ recombination sites, implying thymic rearrangement abnormalities.

The High Capacity cDNA Reverse Transcription Kit was used to reverse transcribe all of the isolated RNA, meaning that expressed TCRB transcripts were what got sequenced. Naive, central memory and regulatory T cell samples underwent deep immunoSEQ sequencing, averaging approximately 3.5 million total reads per sample. Sorted cells were lysed in RLT buffer, and RNA was extracted using DNase-treated RNeasy Micro or Mini kits according to cell number. Each cell subset was processed on its own to prevent cross-contamination, while patient and healthy donor samples were processed together. TCRB sequences were amplified from cDNA with the immunoSEQ multiplex PCR, producing 87-bp fragments spanning the CDR3 region. The amplicons were sequenced using the Illumina HiSeq platform. The original pipeline was this. PCR bias was computationally corrected using synthetic template baselines, reads within Hamming distance 2 were collapsed, and singletons that could not be merged were discarded. Reads were aligned against IMGT to assign V, D and J genes, CDR3 length and insertions or deletions at six rearrangement sites. Within each subset, clonotype counts were normalized to the number of sorted cells before true diversity and Gini coefficients were calculated with the tcR R package. Repertoire sharing was quantified using the overlap coefficient calculated on TCRB nucleotide sequences. Out-of-frame TCRB sequences from naive cells were analyzed as a proxy for the pre-selection repertoire. TCRdb retrieved this table from immuneACCESS and kept in-frame rearrangements only. Not all clones are present; in checked studies, unresolved V genes account for under half, and no reason is known for the remainder. V, J and clone size are taken as reported in that table, and D and trimming were inferred from the DNA itself. Here the sample has 400,000 to 600,000 clones; 30% occur a single time. 0.05% to 0.065% of the sample lies in the top ten.

From each donor, a single peripheral blood sample of around 0.12 L on average was drawn into heparinised tubes. Using a panel that included CD45RO, CCR7, CD25, CD127, CD95 and CD27, naive, central memory, regulatory and stem cell-like memory CD4+ T cells were sorted on a BD FACSAria II. Every sorted population had a purity above 95%. PBMCs were isolated right away by Lymphoprep density gradient centrifugation and were stained directly, without culture. To minimize batch effects, samples were stained and sorted in pairs, one healthy donor with one patient per experiment. The specimen was naive CD4+ T cells from blood. The meaning of the sample's cell subset or site label: true naive CD4+ T cells. The chain is assembled from TRBV28 and TRBJ2-7; tentative D gene TRBD2, with 5 bases matching. This clonotype was obtained from a man younger than 35 in good health. CDR3 protein: CASNDPGELYEQYF. The nucleotides read TGTGCCAGCAACGACCCCGGGGAACTCTACGAGCAGTACTTC. The CDR3, completed at both ends by the reference TRBV28 and TRBJ2-7 genes, gives the full variable domain DVKVTQSSRYLVKRTGEKVFLECVQDMDHENMFWYRQDPGLGLRLIYFSYDVKMKEKGDIPEGYSVSREKKERFSLILESASTNQTSMYLCASNDPGELYEQYFGPGTRLTVT.